This T cell receptor (beta chain) is from a study of blood T cell repertoires in COVID-19. Across roughly 25 US areas, participants ranged in age from 18 to 89 years. Resolution of symptoms, clearance, or two negative PCRs was present in recovered Cohort 3 donors. Germline V gene data show CDR1 as SNHLY and CDR2 as FYNNEI. V was cut by 2 bases and J by 6 bases, with 9 bases left in between. This CDR3 contains 13 residues. Authors' processing steps: Reference gene primers were amplified, and this amplification served to estimate nucleated cell counts. Method: immunoSEQ multiplex PCR; TCRdb's copy keeps in-frame clones and lacks some. V and J calls and clone size are as listed in that table; D and trimming were resolved from the DNA. This table holds about 290,000 clones, around 86% found once.

The rearrangement uses TRBV2 and TRBJ2-3; no clear D gene. The clonotype was recovered from a woman in her thirties or forties who had recovered from COVID-19. The sequencing input was PBMCs or T cells enriched from blood (not recorded which). In nucleotides, the CDR3 is TGTGCCAGCAGTGAAATTCCAGTGGATACGCAGTATTTT. It encodes CASSEIPVDTQYF.